Listed below are T cell receptor beta chains from one sample, sequenced in a study of blood T cells in healthy people across ages. One entry per CDR3 protein, called by TCRdb with MiXCR from the 5' RACE reads. Found here are around 1,500,000 distinct CDR3 sequences, approximately 40% of them singletons; the top ten hold under 8%. Sequencing was performed on blood. The receptors stem from a woman between 18 and 29 years old in good health. CDR3s include the opening cysteine and the closing phenylalanine or tryptophan. D genes are given only for firm matches. The size entry is marked missing in some rows and otherwise reads once, few, many or a size class.

abundance	d_gene	v_gene	j_gene	CDR3nt	CDR3aa
.	TRBD2	TRBV24-1	TRBJ2-7	TGTGCCACCAGTGATCCCACTAGCGGGGGCTACGAGCAGTACTTC	CATSDPTSGGYEQYF
.	.	TRBV12-3/TRBV12-4	TRBJ1-4	TGTGCCAGCAGTTTACGGGGGCCCCAATATGAAAAACTGTTTTTT	CASSLRGPQYEKLFF
.	.	TRBV6-2/TRBV6-3	TRBJ2-7	TGTGCCAGCCATCGGGACTTACCCACCTACGAGCAGTACTTC	CASHRDLPTYEQYF
few	.	TRBV25-1	TRBJ2-3	TGTGCCAGCAGTGATCTTGGTGGGGGGACAGATACGCAGTATTTT	CASSDLGGGTDTQYF
few	.	TRBV20-1	TRBJ2-3	TGCAGTGCCCCCAACCTACTAGAAACCCCGCAGTATTTT	CSAPNLLETPQYF
.	.	TRBV12-3/TRBV12-4	TRBJ1-1	TGTGCCAGCATCCGACAGGTGAACACTGAAGCTTTCTTT	CASIRQVNTEAFF
.	.	TRBV7-6	TRBJ2-5	TGTGCCAGCAGCTTTGCCGGGACTCCGTACTTC	CASSFAGTPYF
.	TRBD1	TRBV20-1	TRBJ2-5	TGCAGTGCCGACAGGGGCACCCATGAGCAGTACTTC	CSADRGTHEQYF
.	.	TRBV18	TRBJ2-6	TGTGCCAGCTCAGTCTCCGAGTTTAGGGCCAACGTCCTGACTTTC	CASSVSEFRANVLTF
.	.	TRBV7-3	TRBJ1-6	TGTGCCAGCAGCGAGGATAATTCACCCCTCCACTTT	CASSEDNSPLHF
.	TRBD2	TRBV20-1	TRBJ2-5	TGCAGTGCTAGAGGACTAGCGGGAGGTCTACCCTACAATGAGCAGTACTTC	CSARGLAGGLPYNEQYF
few	TRBD1	TRBV10-2	TRBJ2-1	TGCGCCAGCAGTGAAGGAAGGACAGGGGACCTCGATGAGCAGTTCTTC	CASSEGRTGDLDEQFF
.	.	TRBV6-1	TRBJ1-6	TGTGCCAGCAGTTTTGACAGACCCCTCCTCCACTTT	CASSFDRPLLHF
few	.	TRBV7-6	TRBJ2-2	TGTGCCAGCAGCGAAACACCGGGATCTTACACCGGGGAGCTGTTTTTT	CASSETPGSYTGELFF
.	.	TRBV24-1	TRBJ1-1	TGTGCCACCAGTGATGGAGGGGAAGCTTTCTTT	CATSDGGEAFF
few	.	TRBV9	TRBJ2-3	TGTGCCAGCAGCTCAAAAACTAGCACAGATACGCAGTATTTT	CASSSKTSTDTQYF
many	.	TRBV20-1	TRBJ2-1	TGCAGTGCTAGCGGGGGTCCCTACAATGAGCAGTTCTTC	CSASGGPYNEQFF
.	TRBD1	TRBV5-5	TRBJ2-1	TGTGCCAGCAGCTGGGGGGACAGGGGCACTCTCTACGAGCAGTTCTTC	CASSWGDRGTLYEQFF
.	.	TRBV10-3	TRBJ1-2	TGTGCCACTAACGGGCCCGACAACTATGGCTACACCTTC	CATNGPDNYGYTF
.	.	TRBV7-2	TRBJ1-1	TGTGCCAGCGGCCCCCTGTTGCGACCCACTGAAGCTTTCTTT	CASGPLLRPTEAFF
.	.	TRBV24-1	TRBJ2-1	TGTGCCACCAGTGGATCGGGTTACGATGAGCAGTTCTTC	CATSGSGYDEQFF
.	.	TRBV5-1	TRBJ2-2	TGCGCCAGCAGCTTTCCGGGAGTTGGCACCGGGGAGCTGTTTTTT	CASSFPGVGTGELFF
many	.	TRBV10-3	TRBJ2-1	TGTGCCATCAGTCCAGGACCCGCAGATGAGCAGTTCTTC	CAISPGPADEQFF
.	.	TRBV11-2	TRBJ1-2	TGTGCCAGCAGCTTAGTCCCGGGGGTCTATGGCTACACCTTC	CASSLVPGVYGYTF
.	.	TRBV12-3/TRBV12-4	TRBJ2-1	TGTGCCAGCAGTGCGCAGGGTCGTAATGAGCAGTTCTTC	CASSAQGRNEQFF
few	.	TRBV5-1	TRBJ2-1	TGCGCCAGCAGCTTGGTTCCGGGATCCAATGAGCAGTTCTTC	CASSLVPGSNEQFF
few	.	TRBV10-3	TRBJ1-4	TGTGCCATCAGTGAAAGGCCCGGCGGGGAAAAACTGTTTTTT	CAISERPGGEKLFF
.	.	TRBV6-5	TRBJ2-1	TGTGCCAGCAGTTTCGGGACTCCCTTCTCCTACAATGAGCAGTTCTTC	CASSFGTPFSYNEQFF
few	.	TRBV7-9	TRBJ1-4	TGTGCCCACAACGGGAGGGACGAAAAACTGTTTTTT	CAHNGRDEKLFF
.	TRBD2	TRBV2	TRBJ2-7	TGTGCCAGCAGTTTCAATGTCCCCGGGACTAGCTCCTACGAGCAGTACTTC	CASSFNVPGTSSYEQYF
.	.	TRBV20-1	TRBJ2-3	TGCAGTGCTACTCGGGGCGGCGCCACAGATACGCAGTATTTT	CSATRGGATDTQYF
.	TRBD1	TRBV15	TRBJ1-4	TGTGCCACCAGCAGAGAGGGGACAGGCCTTAATGAAAAACTGTTTTTT	CATSREGTGLNEKLFF
.	TRBD1	TRBV3-1	TRBJ1-2	TGTGCCAGCAGCCCTCCAGGGGGAAGAGCCCCTGGCTACACCTTC	CASSPPGGRAPGYTF
few	.	TRBV27	TRBJ2-3	TGTGCCAGCCGCGAAAGGGGCAGCACTAGCACAGATACGCAGTATTTT	CASRERGSTSTDTQYF
.	.	TRBV30	TRBJ1-2	TGTGCCTCCGGGGACTCCCTATATGGCTACACCTTC	CASGDSLYGYTF
.	TRBD2	TRBV20-1	TRBJ2-1	TGCAGTGCAGGCGGGGGTGGCTCCTACAATGAGCAGTTCTTC	CSAGGGGSYNEQFF
.	TRBD2	TRBV20-1	TRBJ2-1	TGCAGTGCTAGAGATGGGTACGATATAGCGGGAGTCTCCTACAATGAGCAGTTCTTC	CSARDGYDIAGVSYNEQFF
.	.	TRBV6-5	TRBJ1-2	TGTGCCAGCAGTTACTCGTACGACACTAACTATGGCTACACCTTC	CASSYSYDTNYGYTF
.	.	TRBV24-1	TRBJ2-1	TGTGCCACCAGTGGGTCTTGGGGAGTTGATGAGCAGTTCTTC	CATSGSWGVDEQFF
.	TRBD2	TRBV6-5	TRBJ2-1	TGTGCCAGCAGTTACCGCGGGGGGGAGTTCTTC	CASSYRGGEFF
.	TRBD2	TRBV7-9	TRBJ2-3	TGTGCCAGCGCCACTAGCGGAAGTTCAGGAGGTACGCAGTATTTT	CASATSGSSGGTQYF
.	.	TRBV2	TRBJ2-5	TGTGCCAGCAGTGAGCTAGGAGGTGAGCAGTACTTC	CASSELGGEQYF
few	.	TRBV29-1	TRBJ1-1	TGCAGCGTTGAGAGATGGGACACTGAAGCTTTCTTT	CSVERWDTEAFF
few	.	TRBV5-1	TRBJ2-1	TGCGCCAGCAGCGGGGCTAGTGACTCCTACAATGAGCAGTTCTTC	CASSGASDSYNEQFF
.	.	TRBV28	TRBJ2-7	TGTGCCAGCAGTCCGGCCGGGACCCAAGAGCAGTACTTC	CASSPAGTQEQYF
few	TRBD2	TRBV18	TRBJ2-5	TGTGCCAGCTCACCACCGTCGACTAGCGAGGAGACCCAGTACTTC	CASSPPSTSEETQYF
.	.	TRBV24-1	TRBJ1-5	TGTGCCACCAGTGATTTGCCTTGGGGGCCCCAGCATTTT	CATSDLPWGPQHF
few	TRBD2	TRBV6-5	TRBJ2-1	TGTGCCAGCACTTACTCCGGGACTAGCGGGAGTGTCGAGCAGTTCTTC	CASTYSGTSGSVEQFF
many	.	TRBV6-5	TRBJ2-7	TGTGCCAGCAGTTACTCGGCCCCCTACGAGCAGTACTTC	CASSYSAPYEQYF
.	.	TRBV20-1	TRBJ1-2	TGCAGTGCTAGAGAGGTGGCAGGGGAAAACTATGGCTACACCTTC	CSAREVAGENYGYTF
.	.	TRBV24-1	TRBJ2-3	TGTGTCACCAGTGACCCCGCCTTTGGGGGTGAAGATACGCAGTATTTT	CVTSDPAFGGEDTQYF
.	.	TRBV12-3/TRBV12-4	TRBJ2-4	TGTGCCAGCAGTGCACAGGGTTTCGAGAAAAACATTCAGTACTTC	CASSAQGFEKNIQYF
.	.	TRBV29-1	TRBJ1-2	.	CSVTGGLNYGCTF